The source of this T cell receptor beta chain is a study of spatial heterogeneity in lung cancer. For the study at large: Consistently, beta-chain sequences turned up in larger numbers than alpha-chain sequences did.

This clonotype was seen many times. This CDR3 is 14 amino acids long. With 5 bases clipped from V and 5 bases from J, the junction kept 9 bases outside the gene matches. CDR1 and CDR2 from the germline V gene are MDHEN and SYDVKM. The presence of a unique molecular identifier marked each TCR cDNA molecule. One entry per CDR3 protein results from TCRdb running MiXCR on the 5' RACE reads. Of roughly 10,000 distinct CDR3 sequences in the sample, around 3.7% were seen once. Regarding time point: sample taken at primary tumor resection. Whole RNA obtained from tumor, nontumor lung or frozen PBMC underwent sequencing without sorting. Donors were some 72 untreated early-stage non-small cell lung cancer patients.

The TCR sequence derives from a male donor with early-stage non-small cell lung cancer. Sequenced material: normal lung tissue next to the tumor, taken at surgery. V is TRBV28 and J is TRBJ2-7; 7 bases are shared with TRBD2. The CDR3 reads CASSTQWGGNEQYF. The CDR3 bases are TGTGCCAGCAGTACCCAGTGGGGGGGTAACGAGCAGTACTTC. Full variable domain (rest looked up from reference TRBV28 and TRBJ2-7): DVKVTQSSRYLVKRTGEKVFLECVQDMDHENMFWYRQDPGLGLRLIYFSYDVKMKEKGDIPEGYSVSREKKERFSLILESASTNQTSMYLCASSTQWGGNEQYFGPGTRLTVT.